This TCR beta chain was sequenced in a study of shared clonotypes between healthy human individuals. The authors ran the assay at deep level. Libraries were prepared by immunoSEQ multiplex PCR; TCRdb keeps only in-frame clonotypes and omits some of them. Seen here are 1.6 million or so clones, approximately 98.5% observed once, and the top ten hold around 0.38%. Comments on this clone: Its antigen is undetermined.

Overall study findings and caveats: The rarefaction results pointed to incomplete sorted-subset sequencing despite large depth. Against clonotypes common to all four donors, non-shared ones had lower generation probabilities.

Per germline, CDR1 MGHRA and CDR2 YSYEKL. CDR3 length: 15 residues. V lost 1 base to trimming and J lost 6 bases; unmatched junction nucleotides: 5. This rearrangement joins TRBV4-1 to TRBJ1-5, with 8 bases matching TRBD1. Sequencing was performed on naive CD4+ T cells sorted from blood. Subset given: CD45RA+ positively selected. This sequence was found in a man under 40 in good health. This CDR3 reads CASSQGGQGGQPQHF. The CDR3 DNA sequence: TGCGCCAGCAGCCAAGGAGGACAGGGCGGTCAGCCCCAGCATTTT.